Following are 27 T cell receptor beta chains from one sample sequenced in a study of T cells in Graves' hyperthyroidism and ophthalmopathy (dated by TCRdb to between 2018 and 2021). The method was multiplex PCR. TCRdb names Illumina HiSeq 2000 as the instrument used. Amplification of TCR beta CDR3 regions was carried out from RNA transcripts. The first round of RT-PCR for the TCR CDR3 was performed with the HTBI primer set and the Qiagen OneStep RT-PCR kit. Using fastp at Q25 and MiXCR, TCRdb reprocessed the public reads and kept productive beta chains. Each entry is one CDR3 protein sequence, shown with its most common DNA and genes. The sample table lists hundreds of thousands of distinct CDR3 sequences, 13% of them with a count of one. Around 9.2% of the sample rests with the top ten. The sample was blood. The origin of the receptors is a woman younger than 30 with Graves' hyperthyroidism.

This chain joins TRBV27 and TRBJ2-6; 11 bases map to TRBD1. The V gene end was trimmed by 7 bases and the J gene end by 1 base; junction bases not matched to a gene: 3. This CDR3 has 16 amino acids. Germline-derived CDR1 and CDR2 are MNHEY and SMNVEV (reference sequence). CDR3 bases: TGTGCCAGCACGGGACAGGGGGTGTCTGGGGCCAACGTCCTGACTTTC. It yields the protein CASTGQGVSGANVLTF.

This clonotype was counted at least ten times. The CDR3 DNA reads as TGCAGTGCTAGACTTGTTCCTAGAAGGGGTGGAGAGACCCAGTACTTC. Protein sequence: CSARLVPRRGGETQYF. The chain joins TRBV20-1 to TRBJ2-5, with a weak D call TRBD1 (5 bases). V was cut by 2 bases and J by 4 bases, with 20 bases left in between. This CDR3 is built from 16 residues. Germline V gives CDR1 DFQATT, CDR2 SNEGSKA (reference sequence).

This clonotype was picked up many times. The CDR3 reads CASSFWTSGSDEQFF. The CDR3, as DNA: TGTGCCAGCAGCTTCTGGACTAGCGGGAGCGATGAGCAGTTCTTC. The rearrangement joins TRBV7-2 to TRBJ2-1; 13 bases agree with TRBD2. Germline loops: CDR1 SGHTA, CDR2 FQGNSA. CDR3 length equals 15 residues. V gave up 3 bases and J gave up 8 bases; unmatched junction bases: 4.

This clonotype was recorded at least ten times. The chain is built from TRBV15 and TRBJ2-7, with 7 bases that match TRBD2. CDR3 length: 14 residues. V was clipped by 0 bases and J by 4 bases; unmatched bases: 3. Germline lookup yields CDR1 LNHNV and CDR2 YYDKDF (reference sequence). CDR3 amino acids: CATSRDSSGYEQYF. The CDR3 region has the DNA TGTGCCACCAGCAGAGATTCTAGCGGATACGAGCAGTACTTC. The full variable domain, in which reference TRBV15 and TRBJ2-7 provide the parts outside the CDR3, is DAMVIQNPRYQVTQFGKPVTLSCSQTLNHNVMYWYQQKSSQAPKLLFHYYDKDFNNEADTPDNFQSRRPNTSFCFLDIRSPGLGDTAMYLCATSRDSSGYEQYFGPGTRLTVT.

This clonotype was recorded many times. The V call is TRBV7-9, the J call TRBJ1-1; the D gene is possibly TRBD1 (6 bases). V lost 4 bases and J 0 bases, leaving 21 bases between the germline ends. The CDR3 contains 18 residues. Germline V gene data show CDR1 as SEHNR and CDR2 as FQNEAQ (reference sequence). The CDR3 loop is CASSSPPRGAQMNTEAFF. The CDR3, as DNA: TGTGCCAGCAGCTCCCCTCCCCGGGGGGCGCAGATGAACACTGAAGCTTTCTTT.

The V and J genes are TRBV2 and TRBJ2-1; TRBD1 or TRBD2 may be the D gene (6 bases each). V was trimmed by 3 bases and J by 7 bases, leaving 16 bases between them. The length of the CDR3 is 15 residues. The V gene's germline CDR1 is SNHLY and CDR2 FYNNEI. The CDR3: CASSDSGGTWNEQFF. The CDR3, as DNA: TGTGCCAGCAGTGATTCCGGGGGCACCTGGAATGAGCAGTTCTTC.

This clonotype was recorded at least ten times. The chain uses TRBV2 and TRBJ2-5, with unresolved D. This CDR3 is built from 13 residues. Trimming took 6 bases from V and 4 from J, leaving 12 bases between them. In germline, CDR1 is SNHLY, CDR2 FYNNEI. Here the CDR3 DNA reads TGTGCCAGCAGCCGAGAGGCAGGAGAGACCCAGTACTTC. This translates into CASSREAGETQYF.

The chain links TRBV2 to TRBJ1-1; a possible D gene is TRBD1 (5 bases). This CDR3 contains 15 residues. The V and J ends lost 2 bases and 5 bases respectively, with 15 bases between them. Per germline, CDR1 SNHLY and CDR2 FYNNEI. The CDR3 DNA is TGTGCCAGCAGTGAACGGACAAGGGCCTATACTGAAGCTTTCTTT. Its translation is CASSERTRAYTEAFF.

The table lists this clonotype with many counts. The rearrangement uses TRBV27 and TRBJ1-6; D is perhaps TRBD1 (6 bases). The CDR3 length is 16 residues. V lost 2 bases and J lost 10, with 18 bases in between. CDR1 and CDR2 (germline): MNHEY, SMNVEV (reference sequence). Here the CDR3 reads CASSLKFLTGNSPLHF. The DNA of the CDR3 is TGTGCCAGCAGTTTAAAATTTTTAACAGGGAACTCACCCCTCCACTTT.

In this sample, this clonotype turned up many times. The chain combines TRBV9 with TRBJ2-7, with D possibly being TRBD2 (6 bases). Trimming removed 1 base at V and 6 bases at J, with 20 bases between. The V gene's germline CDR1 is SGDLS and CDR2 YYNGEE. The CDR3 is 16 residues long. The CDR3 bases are TGTGCCAGCAGCGTAAACTGGGCGGGGCCCCCCGGCGAGCAGTACTTC. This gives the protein CASSVNWAGPPGEQYF.

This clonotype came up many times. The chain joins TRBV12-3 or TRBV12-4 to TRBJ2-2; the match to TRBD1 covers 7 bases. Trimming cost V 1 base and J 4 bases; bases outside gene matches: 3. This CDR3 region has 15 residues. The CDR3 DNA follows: TGTGCCAGCAGTTTAGAGACAGGGAGCACCGGGGAGCTGTTTTTT. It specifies CASSLETGSTGELFF.

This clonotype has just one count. CDR3 coding DNA: TGTGCCAGCAGCGTAGACTCCTCCGAAGGATTCTACAATGAGCAGTTCTTC. Amino acid sequence: CASSVDSSEGFYNEQFF. The chain combines TRBV9 with TRBJ2-1; D is uncertain. Germline CDR1 is SGDLS and CDR2 is YYNGEE. The CDR3 loop spans 17 amino acids. V was shortened by 0 bases and J by 3 bases, with 16 bases between the two germline ends.

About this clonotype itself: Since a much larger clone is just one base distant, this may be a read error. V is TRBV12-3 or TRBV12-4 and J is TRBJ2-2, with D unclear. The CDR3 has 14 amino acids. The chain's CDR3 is CASSFLGLKRDLFF. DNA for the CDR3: TGTGCCAGCAGTTTTCTAGGGCTAAAAAGGGATCTGTTTTTT.

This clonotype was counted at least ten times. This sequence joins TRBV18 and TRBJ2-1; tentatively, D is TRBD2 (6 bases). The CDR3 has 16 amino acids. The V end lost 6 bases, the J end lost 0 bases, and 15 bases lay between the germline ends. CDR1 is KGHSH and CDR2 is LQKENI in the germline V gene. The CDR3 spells CASSPAGQSSYNEQFF. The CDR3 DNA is TGTGCCAGCTCGCCCGCGGGGCAGAGCTCCTACAATGAGCAGTTCTTC.

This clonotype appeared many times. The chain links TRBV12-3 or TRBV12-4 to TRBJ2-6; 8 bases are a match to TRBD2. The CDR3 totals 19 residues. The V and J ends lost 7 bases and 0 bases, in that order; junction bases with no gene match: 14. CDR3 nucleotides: TGTGCCAGCATCTTCAGCGGAGGTAGCGGGGTCTCTGGGGCCAACGTCCTGACTTTC. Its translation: CASIFSGGSGVSGANVLTF.

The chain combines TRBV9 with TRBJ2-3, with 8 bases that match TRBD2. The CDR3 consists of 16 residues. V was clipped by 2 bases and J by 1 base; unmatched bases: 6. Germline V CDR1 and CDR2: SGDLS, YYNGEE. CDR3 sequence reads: CASSVGGGGGTDTQYF. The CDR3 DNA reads TGTGCCAGCAGCGTCGGGGGGGGAGGGGGCACAGATACGCAGTATTTT.

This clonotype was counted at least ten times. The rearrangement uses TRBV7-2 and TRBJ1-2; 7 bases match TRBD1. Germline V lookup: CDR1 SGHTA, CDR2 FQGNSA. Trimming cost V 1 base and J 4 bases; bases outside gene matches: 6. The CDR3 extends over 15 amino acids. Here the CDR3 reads CASSLEGRGAYGYTF. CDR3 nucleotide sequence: TGTGCCAGCAGCTTAGAGGGCAGGGGGGCCTATGGCTACACCTTC. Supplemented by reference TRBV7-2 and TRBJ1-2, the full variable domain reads GAGVSQSPSNKVTEKGKDVELRCDPISGHTALYWYRQSLGQGLEFLIYFQGNSAPDKSGLPSDRFSAERTGGSVSTLTIQRTQQEDSAVYLCASSLEGRGAYGYTFGSGTRLTVV.

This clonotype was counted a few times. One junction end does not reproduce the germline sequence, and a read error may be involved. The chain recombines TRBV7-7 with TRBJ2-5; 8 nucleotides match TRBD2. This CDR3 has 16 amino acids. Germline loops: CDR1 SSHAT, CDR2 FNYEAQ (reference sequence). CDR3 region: CASSLGPSGGVETQYF. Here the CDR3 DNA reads TGTGCTAGCAGCTTAGGACCCAGCGGGGGTGTGGAGACCCAGTACTTC.

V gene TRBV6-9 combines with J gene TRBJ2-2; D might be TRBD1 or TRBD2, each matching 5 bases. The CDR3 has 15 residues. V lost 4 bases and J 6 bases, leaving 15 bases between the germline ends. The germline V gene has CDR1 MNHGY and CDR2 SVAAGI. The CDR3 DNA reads TGTGCCAGCAGTTTTTCCGGGACCTCGGCCGGGGAGCTGTTTTTT. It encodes CASSFSGTSAGELFF.

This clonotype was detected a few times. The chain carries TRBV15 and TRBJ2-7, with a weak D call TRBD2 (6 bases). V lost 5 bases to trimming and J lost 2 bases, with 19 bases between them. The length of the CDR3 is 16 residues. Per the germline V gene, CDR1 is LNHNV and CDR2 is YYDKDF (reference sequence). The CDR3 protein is CATSGHDTTSTYEQYF. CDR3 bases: TGTGCCACCAGCGGCCACGACACGACTAGTACCTACGAGCAGTACTTC.

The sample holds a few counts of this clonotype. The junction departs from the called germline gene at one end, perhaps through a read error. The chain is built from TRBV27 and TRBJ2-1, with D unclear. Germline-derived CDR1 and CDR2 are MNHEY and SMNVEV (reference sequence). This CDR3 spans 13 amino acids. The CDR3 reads CASSLSSHNEQFF. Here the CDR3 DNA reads TGTGCCAGCAGTCTCAGCTCCCACAATGAGCAGTTCTTC.

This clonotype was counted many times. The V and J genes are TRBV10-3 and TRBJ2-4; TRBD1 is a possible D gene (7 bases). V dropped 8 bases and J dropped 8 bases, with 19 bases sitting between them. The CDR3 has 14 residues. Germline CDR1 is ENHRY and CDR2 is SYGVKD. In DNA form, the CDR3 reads TGTGCCATCTCCCCGGAGGGGGCAAGTGACATTCAGTACTTC. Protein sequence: CAISPEGASDIQYF.

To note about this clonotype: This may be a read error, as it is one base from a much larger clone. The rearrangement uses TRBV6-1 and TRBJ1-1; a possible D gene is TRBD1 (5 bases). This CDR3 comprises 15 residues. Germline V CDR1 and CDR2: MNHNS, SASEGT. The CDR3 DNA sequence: TGTGCCGGCAGTCCCCTCAAAGCGGGGAGGGGTGAAGCTTTCTTT. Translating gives CAGSPLKAGRGEAFF.

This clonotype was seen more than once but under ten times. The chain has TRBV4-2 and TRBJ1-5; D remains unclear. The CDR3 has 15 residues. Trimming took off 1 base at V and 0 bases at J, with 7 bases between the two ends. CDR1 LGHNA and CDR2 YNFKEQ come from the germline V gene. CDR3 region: CASSQAVYSNQPQHF. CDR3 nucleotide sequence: TGTGCCAGCAGCCAAGCCGTTTATAGCAATCAGCCCCAGCATTTT.

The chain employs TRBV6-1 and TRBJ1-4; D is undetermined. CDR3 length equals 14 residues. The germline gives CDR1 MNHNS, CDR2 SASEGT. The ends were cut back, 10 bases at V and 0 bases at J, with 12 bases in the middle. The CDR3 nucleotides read TGTGCCACAACCTGGGGATCAACTAATGAAAAACTGTTTTTT. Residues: CATTWGSTNEKLFF.

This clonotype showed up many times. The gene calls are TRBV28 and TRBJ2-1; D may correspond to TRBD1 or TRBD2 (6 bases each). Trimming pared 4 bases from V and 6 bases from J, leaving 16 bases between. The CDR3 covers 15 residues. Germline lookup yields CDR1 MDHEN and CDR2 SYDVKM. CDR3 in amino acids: CASSSLGTGANEQFF. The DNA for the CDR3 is TGTGCCAGCAGTTCTTTGGGGACGGGGGCCAATGAGCAGTTCTTC.

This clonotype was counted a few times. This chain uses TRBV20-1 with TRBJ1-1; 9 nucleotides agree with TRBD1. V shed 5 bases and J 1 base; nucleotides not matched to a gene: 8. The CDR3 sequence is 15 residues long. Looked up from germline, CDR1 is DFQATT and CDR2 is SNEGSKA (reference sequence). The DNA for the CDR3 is TGCAGTGCTCCATTACCGGGACAGGGGAACACTGAAGCTTTCTTT. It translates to CSAPLPGQGNTEAFF.